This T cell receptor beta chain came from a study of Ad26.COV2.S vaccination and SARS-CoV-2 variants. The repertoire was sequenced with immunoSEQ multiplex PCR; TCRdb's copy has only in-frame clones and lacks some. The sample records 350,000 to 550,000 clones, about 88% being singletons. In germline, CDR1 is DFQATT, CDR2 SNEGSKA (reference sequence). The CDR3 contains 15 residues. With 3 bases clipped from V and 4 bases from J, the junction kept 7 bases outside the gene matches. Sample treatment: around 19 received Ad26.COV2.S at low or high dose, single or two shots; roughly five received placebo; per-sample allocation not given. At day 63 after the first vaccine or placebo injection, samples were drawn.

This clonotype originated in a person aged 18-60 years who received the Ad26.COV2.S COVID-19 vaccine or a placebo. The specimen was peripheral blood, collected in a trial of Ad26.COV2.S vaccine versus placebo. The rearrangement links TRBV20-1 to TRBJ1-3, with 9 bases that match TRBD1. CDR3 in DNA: TGCAGTGCTAGTTCCAGCGGACAGGGGGGAAACACCATATATTTT. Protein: CSASSSGQGGNTIYF.